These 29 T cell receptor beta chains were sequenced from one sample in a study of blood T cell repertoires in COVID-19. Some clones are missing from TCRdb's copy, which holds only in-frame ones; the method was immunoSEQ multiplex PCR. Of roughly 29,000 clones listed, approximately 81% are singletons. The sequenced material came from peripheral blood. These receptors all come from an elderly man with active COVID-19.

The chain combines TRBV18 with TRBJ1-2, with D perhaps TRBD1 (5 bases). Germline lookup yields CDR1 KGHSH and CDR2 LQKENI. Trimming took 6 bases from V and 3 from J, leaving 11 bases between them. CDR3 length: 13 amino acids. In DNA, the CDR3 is TGTGCCAGCTCCCCCGACAGAGACTATGGCTACACCTTC. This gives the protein CASSPDRDYGYTF.

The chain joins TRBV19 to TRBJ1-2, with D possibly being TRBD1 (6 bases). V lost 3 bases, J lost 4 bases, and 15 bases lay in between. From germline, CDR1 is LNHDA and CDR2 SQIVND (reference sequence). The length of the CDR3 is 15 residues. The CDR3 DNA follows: TGTGCCAGTAGTATCATCGGCAGGGGCGCCTATGGCTACACCTTC. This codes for CASSIIGRGAYGYTF.

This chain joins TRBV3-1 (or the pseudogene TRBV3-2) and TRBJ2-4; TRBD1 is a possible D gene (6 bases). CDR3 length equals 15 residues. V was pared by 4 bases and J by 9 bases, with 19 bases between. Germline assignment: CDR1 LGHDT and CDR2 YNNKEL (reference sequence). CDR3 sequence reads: CASSPDSYNRGIQYF. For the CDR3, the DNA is TGTGCCAGCAGCCCGGACAGCTATAATCGGGGCATTCAGTACTTC.

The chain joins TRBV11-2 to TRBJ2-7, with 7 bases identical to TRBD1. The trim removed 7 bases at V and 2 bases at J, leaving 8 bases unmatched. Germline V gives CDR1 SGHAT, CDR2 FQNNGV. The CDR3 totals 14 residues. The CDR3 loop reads CASTFGDSAYEQYF. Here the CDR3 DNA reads TGTGCCAGCACCTTCGGGGACAGCGCCTACGAGCAGTACTTC.

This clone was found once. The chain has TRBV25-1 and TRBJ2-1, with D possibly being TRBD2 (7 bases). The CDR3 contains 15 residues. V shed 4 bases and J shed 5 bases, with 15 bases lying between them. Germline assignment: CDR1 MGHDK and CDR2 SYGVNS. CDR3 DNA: TGTGCCAGCAGTGTGGGGGGGCCAGGGAACAATGAGCAGTTCTTC. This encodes CASSVGGPGNNEQFF.

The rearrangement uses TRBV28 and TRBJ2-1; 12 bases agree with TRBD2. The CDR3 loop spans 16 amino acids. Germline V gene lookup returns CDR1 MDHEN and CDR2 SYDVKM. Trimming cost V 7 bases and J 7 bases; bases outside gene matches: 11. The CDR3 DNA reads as TGTGCCAGCACTTACTCTCTAGCGGGGGGGTGGAATGAGCAGTTCTTC. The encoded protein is CASTYSLAGGWNEQFF.

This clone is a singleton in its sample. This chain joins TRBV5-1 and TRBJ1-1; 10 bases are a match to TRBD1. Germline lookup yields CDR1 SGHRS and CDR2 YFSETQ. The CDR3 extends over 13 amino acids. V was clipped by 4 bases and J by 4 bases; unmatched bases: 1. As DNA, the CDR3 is TGCGCCAGCAGCCGGGACAGGGGCACTGAAGCTTTCTTT. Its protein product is CASSRDRGTEAFF. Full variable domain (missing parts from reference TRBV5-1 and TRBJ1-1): KAGVTQTPRYLIKTRGQQVTLSCSPISGHRSVSWYQQTPGQGLQFLFEYFSETQRNKGNFPGRFSGRQFSNSRSEMNVSTLELGDSALYLCASSRDRGTEAFFGQGTRLTVV.

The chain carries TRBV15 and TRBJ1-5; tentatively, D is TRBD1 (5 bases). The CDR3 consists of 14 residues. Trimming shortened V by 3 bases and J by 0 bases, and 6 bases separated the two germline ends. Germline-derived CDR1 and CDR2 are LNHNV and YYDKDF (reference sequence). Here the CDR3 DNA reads TGTGCCACCAGCAGGCAGGGTAGCAATCAGCCCCAGCATTTT. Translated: CATSRQGSNQPQHF.

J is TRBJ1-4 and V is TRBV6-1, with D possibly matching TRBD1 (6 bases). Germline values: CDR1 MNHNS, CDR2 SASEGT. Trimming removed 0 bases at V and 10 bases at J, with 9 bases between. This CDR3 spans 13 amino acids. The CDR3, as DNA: TGTGCCAGCAGTGAAGCACGAGGGGGAAAACTGTTTTTT. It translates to CASSEARGGKLFF.

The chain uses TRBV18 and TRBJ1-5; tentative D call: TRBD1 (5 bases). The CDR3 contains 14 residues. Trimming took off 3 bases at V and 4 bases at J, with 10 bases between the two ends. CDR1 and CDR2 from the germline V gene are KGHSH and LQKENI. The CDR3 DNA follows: TGTGCCAGCTCACCCTCCGGGGGGAATCAGCCCCAGCATTTT. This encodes CASSPSGGNQPQHF.

The CDR3 nucleotides read TGTGCCAGTAGTATTCCCAGTAATAGCAATCAGCCCCAGCATTTT. Its protein product is CASSIPSNSNQPQHF. The chain has TRBV19 and TRBJ1-5, with D uncertain. V lost 3 bases to trimming and J lost 0 bases, with 9 bases between them. This CDR3 has 15 residues. Per the germline V gene, CDR1 is LNHDA and CDR2 is SQIVND (reference sequence).

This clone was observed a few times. The CDR3 protein is CASSQEYGYGASYEQYF. CDR3 nucleotide sequence: TGCGCCAGCAGCCAAGAGTACGGGTATGGGGCTTCCTACGAGCAGTACTTC. The chain couples TRBV4-1 to TRBJ2-7, with D possibly being TRBD1 (5 bases). Per germline, CDR1 MGHRA and CDR2 YSYEKL. Between the trimmed V and J ends, which lost 0 bases and 1 base, there was a span of 16 bases. CDR3 length equals 17 residues.

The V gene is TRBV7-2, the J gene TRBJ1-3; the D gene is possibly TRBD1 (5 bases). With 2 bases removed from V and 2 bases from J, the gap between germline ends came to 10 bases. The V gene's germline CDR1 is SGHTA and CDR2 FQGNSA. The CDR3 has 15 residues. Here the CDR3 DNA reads TGTGCCAGCAGCTTAACGACAGTAGCTGGAAACACCATATATTTT. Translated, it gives CASSLTTVAGNTIYF.

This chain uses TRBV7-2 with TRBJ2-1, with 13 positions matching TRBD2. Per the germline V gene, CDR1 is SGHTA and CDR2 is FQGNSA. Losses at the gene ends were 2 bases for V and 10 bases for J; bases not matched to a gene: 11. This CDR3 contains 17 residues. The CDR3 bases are TGTGCCAGCAGCTTACCCGGACTAGCGGGGGCTAGAAGAGAGCAGTTCTTC. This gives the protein CASSLPGLAGARREQFF.

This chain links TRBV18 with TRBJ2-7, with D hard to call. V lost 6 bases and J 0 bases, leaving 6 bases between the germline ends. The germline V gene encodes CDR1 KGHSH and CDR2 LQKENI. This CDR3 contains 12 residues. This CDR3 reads CASSPSSYEQYF. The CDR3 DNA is TGTGCCAGCTCGCCGAGCTCCTACGAGCAGTACTTC.

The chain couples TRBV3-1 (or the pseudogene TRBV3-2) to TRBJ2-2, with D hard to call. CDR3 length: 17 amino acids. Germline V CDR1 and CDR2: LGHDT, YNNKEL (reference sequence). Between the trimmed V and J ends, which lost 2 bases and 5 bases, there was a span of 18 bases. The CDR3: CASSQLRYGSRTGELFF. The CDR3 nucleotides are TGTGCCAGCAGCCAATTAAGGTACGGGTCGAGGACCGGGGAGCTGTTTTTT.

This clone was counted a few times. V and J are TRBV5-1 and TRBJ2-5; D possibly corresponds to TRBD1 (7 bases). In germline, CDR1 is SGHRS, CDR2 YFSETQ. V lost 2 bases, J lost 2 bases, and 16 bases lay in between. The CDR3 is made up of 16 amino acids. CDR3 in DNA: TGCGCCAGCAGCTTCGTGGGGGGACAGATACAAGAGACCCAGTACTTC. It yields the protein CASSFVGGQIQETQYF.

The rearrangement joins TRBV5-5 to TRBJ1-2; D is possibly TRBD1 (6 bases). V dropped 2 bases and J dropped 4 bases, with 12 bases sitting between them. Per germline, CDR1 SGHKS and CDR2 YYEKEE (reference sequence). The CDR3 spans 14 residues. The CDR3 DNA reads TGTGCCAGCAGCTTCCCACAGGGTGGCTATGGCTACACCTTC. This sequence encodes CASSFPQGGYGYTF.

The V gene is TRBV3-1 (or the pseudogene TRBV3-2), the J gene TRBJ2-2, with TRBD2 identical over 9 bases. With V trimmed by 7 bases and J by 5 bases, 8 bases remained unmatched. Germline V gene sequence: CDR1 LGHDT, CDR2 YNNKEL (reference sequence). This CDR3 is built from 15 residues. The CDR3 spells CASTKTSGHTGELFF. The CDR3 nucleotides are TGTGCCAGCACCAAGACTAGCGGCCATACCGGGGAGCTGTTTTTT.

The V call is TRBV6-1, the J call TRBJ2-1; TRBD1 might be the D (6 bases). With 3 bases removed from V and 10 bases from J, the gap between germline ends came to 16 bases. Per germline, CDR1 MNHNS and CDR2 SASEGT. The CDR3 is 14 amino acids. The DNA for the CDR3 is TGTGCCAGCAGTGAGGGGGCGGGTACCCAAGAGCAGTTCTTC. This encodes CASSEGAGTQEQFF.

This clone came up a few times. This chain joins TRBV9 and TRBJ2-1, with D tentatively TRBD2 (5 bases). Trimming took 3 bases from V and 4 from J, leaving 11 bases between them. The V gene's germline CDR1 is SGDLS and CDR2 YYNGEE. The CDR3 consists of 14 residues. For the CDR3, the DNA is TGTGCCAGCAGCGCTCTTACTAGGTACAATGAGCAGTTCTTC. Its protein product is CASSALTRYNEQFF.

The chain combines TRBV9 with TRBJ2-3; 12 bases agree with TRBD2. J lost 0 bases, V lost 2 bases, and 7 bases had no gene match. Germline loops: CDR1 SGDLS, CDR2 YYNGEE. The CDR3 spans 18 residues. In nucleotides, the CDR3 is TGTGCCAGCAGCGTCCTAGCGGGGGGGCCCTCCAGCACAGATACGCAGTATTTT. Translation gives CASSVLAGGPSSTDTQYF.

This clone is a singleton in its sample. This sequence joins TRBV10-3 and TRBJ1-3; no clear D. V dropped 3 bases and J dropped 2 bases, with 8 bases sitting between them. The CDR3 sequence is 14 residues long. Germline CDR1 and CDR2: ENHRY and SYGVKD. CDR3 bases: TGTGCCATCAGTGATAGAGGGACTGGAAACACCATATATTTT. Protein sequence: CAISDRGTGNTIYF.

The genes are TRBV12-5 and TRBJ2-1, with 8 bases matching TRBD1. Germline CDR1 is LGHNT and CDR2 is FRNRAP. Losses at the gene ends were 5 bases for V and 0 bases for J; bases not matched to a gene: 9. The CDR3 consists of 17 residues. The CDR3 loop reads CASGPSGQASSYNEQFF. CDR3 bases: TGTGCTAGTGGTCCGTCGGGACAGGCGAGCTCCTACAATGAGCAGTTCTTC.

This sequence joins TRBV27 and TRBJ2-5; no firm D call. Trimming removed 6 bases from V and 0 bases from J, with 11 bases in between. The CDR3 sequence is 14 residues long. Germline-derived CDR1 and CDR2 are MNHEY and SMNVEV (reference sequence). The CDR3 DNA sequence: TGTGCCAGCAGAGGATGGGCAGACCAAGAGACCCAGTACTTC. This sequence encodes CASRGWADQETQYF.

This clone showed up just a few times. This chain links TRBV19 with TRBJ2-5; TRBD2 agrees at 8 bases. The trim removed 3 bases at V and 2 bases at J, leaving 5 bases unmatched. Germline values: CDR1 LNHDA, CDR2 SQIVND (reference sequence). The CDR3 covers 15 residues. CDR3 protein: CASSIQRGPQETQYF. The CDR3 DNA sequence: TGTGCCAGTAGTATCCAGCGGGGGCCACAAGAGACCCAGTACTTC. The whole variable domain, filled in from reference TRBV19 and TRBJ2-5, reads DGGITQSPKYLFRKEGQNVTLSCEQNLNHDAMYWYRQDPGQGLRLIYYSQIVNDFQKGDIAEGYSVSREKKESFPLTVTSAQKNPTAFYLCASSIQRGPQETQYFGPGTRLLVL.

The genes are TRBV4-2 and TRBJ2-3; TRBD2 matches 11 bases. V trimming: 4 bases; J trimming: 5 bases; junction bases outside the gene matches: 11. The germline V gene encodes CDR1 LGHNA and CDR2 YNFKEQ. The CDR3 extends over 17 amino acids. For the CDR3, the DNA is TGTGCCAGCAGCCTCCGACTAGCGGGGCTCGGGGTAGATACGCAGTATTTT. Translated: CASSLRLAGLGVDTQYF.

CDR3 residues: CASSFGGTVSNYGYTF. The CDR3 coding sequence is TGTGCCAGCAGCTTTGGGGGGACAGTCTCTAACTATGGCTACACCTTC. This chain uses TRBV11-2 with TRBJ1-2; TRBD1 aligns across 7 bases. Germline assignment: CDR1 SGHAT and CDR2 FQNNGV. The CDR3 extends over 16 amino acids. Trimming at V came to 3 bases and at J to 0 bases, leaving 7 bases not matched to a gene.

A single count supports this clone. For the CDR3, the DNA is TGTGCCAGCCTTTTTTCAGGGGGAAACACCATATATTTT. Protein product: CASLFSGGNTIYF. The rearrangement uses TRBV19 and TRBJ1-3, with D perhaps TRBD1 (5 bases). The CDR3 is made up of 13 amino acids. Germline CDR1 is LNHDA and CDR2 is SQIVND (reference sequence). Trimming left V 9 bases short and J 4 bases short, with 13 bases between.